The 15 T cell receptor beta chains below come from one sample, sequenced in a study of CD8+ T cells in alopecia areata. Following RNA extraction, reverse transcription yielded cDNA that acted as the sequencing template. Here immunoSEQ multiplex PCR was the method, and the copy in TCRdb shows in-frame clones only, minus some. Of some 240,000 clones listed, more than 45% are singletons. Material: CD4+ T cells sorted from blood, obtained at week 0. The receptor set was obtained from a human donor with alopecia areata.

This clone was found a few times. The V gene is TRBV7-9, the J gene TRBJ2-2, with 7 bases aligning to TRBD1. The ends lost 6 bases at V and 0 bases at J; junction bases unmatched: 1. There are 14 residues in the CDR3. The germline V gene encodes CDR1 SEHNR and CDR2 FQNEAQ (reference sequence). The CDR3 coding sequence is TGTGCCAGCAGGGGGACAGCGAACACCGGGGAGCTGTTTTTT. Translation gives CASRGTANTGELFF.

The chain is built from TRBV29-1 and TRBJ2-7; the D gene is possibly TRBD1 (6 bases). The V gene lost 4 bases and the J gene lost 7 bases, with 17 bases spanning the gap. CDR1 and CDR2 from the germline V gene are SQVTM and ANQGSEA. This CDR3 has 13 residues. The CDR3 sequence is CSVVQGRFWEQYF. The CDR3 region has the DNA TGCAGCGTTGTTCAGGGGCGCTTCTGGGAGCAGTACTTC.

The V gene is TRBV9, the J gene TRBJ1-4; a weak D match, TRBD1 (6 bases). The CDR3 sequence is 15 residues long. CDR1 and CDR2 (germline): SGDLS, YYNGEE. Trimming stripped 3 bases from V and 5 bases from J, with 14 bases between. The CDR3 region is CASSGSGQPNEKLFF. Here the CDR3 DNA reads TGTGCCAGCAGCGGTTCCGGACAGCCCAATGAAAAACTGTTTTTT.

The chain uses TRBV7-2 and TRBJ1-1; D call uncertain. CDR3 length: 11 amino acids. Trimming left V 4 bases short and J 8 bases short, with 8 bases between. Germline V gene lookup returns CDR1 SGHTA and CDR2 FQGNSA. The CDR3 DNA follows: TGTGCCAGCAGCTCAGTGACAGAAGCTTTCTTT. Translation gives CASSSVTEAFF.

The chain uses TRBV7-8 and TRBJ2-7, with D perhaps matching TRBD2 (6 bases). The CDR3 has 13 residues. Germline CDR1 and CDR2: SGHVS and FQNEAQ. V was clipped by 5 bases and J by 4 bases, with 12 bases between them. CDR3 sequence reads: CASSRMGGYEQYF. DNA of the CDR3: TGTGCCAGCAGCCGAATGGGGGGATACGAGCAGTACTTC.

A few counts support this clone. The chain joins TRBV5-4 to TRBJ2-3; D is perhaps TRBD2 (6 bases). This CDR3 has 15 residues. Trimming pared 4 bases from V and 0 bases from J, leaving 12 bases between. Germline assignment: CDR1 SGHNT and CDR2 YYREEE (reference sequence). CDR3 nucleotides: TGTGCCAGCAGCGCATCCGGGACTAGCACAGATACGCAGTATTTT. Translated, it gives CASSASGTSTDTQYF.

The chain is built from TRBV7-3 and TRBJ1-1, with no clear D. Germline values: CDR1 SGHTA, CDR2 FQGTGA. This CDR3 spans 14 amino acids. Trimming took off 0 bases at V and 0 bases at J, with 5 bases between the two ends. The CDR3 loop reads CASSLTDMNTEAFF. The DNA for the CDR3 is TGTGCCAGCAGCTTAACAGACATGAACACTGAAGCTTTCTTT.

The chain joins TRBV29-1 to TRBJ2-7; no firm D call. The CDR3 loop spans 14 amino acids. The germline V gene has CDR1 SQVTM and CDR2 ANQGSEA. Between the trimmed V and J ends, which lost 6 bases and 1 base, there was a span of 16 bases. The CDR3 sequence is CSVSFPQKSYEQYF. The CDR3 coding sequence is TGCAGCGTAAGCTTTCCACAGAAATCCTACGAGCAGTACTTC.

The chain joins TRBV5-1 to TRBJ2-3; 7 bases match TRBD1. The CDR3 is made up of 13 amino acids. Germline V lookup: CDR1 SGHRS, CDR2 YFSETQ. Losses at the gene ends were 4 bases for V and 11 bases for J; bases not matched to a gene: 10. CDR3 residues: CASSPYPGTEQYF. The DNA of the CDR3 is TGCGCCAGCAGCCCTTACCCCGGGACAGAGCAGTATTTT. Looking up the rest from reference TRBV5-1 and TRBJ2-3 gives the full variable domain: KAGVTQTPRYLIKTRGQQVTLSCSPISGHRSVSWYQQTPGQGLQFLFEYFSETQRNKGNFPGRFSGRQFSNSRSEMNVSTLELGDSALYLCASSPYPGTEQYFGPGTRLTVL.

The chain couples TRBV4-2 to TRBJ2-7, with TRBD2 as a possible D gene (6 bases). CDR3 length equals 14 residues. The germline V gene encodes CDR1 LGHNA and CDR2 YNFKEQ. V lost 0 bases to trimming and J lost 4 bases, with 10 bases between them. CDR3 DNA: TGTGCCAGCAGCCAAGATCCGGGGAGGTACGAGCAGTACTTC. Protein product: CASSQDPGRYEQYF.

This clone was observed a few times. V and J are TRBV5-4 and TRBJ1-1, with TRBD1 matching over 9 bases. J lost 0 bases, V lost 3 bases, and 9 bases had no gene match. Germline V CDR1 and CDR2: SGHNT, YYREEE (reference sequence). This CDR3 comprises 17 residues. This CDR3 reads CASSSVGQGFMNTEAFF. CDR3 bases: TGTGCCAGCAGCTCAGTGGGACAGGGCTTCATGAACACTGAAGCTTTCTTT.

The J gene is TRBJ1-6, the V gene TRBV29-1; 10 bases match TRBD1. The germline CDR1 and CDR2 sequences are SQVTM and ANQGSEA. V lost 6 bases and J lost 11; bases outside the gene matches: 7. The CDR3 extends over 13 amino acids. The CDR3 sequence is CSVTTGGSAPLHF. Written as DNA, the CDR3 is TGCAGCGTCACGACAGGGGGCAGCGCACCCCTCCACTTT.

Only one count was recorded for this clone. The chain has TRBV4-1 and TRBJ2-1; TRBD1 matches 10 bases. Trimming at V came to 4 bases and at J to 5 bases, leaving 5 bases not matched to a gene. From germline, CDR1 is MGHRA and CDR2 YSYEKL. This CDR3 has 15 residues. The CDR3 region is CASSPGQGPNNEQFF. Written as DNA, the CDR3 is TGCGCCAGCAGCCCGGGACAGGGGCCGAACAATGAGCAGTTCTTC.

The rearrangement uses TRBV7-9 and TRBJ2-2, with D unclear. V was cut by 0 bases and J by 6 bases, with 11 bases left in between. The CDR3 covers 15 residues. Looked up from germline, CDR1 is SEHNR and CDR2 is FQNEAQ (reference sequence). CDR3 bases: TGTGCCAGCAGCTTAGCCCCTCGAGGATCCGGGGAGCTGTTTTTT. Its protein is CASSLAPRGSGELFF.

V is TRBV20-1 and J is TRBJ2-5; no clear D gene. Deletions cut 3 bases from V and 6 bases from J, with 5 bases between. Germline V gene data show CDR1 as DFQATT and CDR2 as SNEGSKA (reference sequence). The CDR3 covers 10 residues. Written as DNA, the CDR3 is TGCAGTGCTAGTCACCAGACCCAGTACTTC. Its protein is CSASHQTQYF.